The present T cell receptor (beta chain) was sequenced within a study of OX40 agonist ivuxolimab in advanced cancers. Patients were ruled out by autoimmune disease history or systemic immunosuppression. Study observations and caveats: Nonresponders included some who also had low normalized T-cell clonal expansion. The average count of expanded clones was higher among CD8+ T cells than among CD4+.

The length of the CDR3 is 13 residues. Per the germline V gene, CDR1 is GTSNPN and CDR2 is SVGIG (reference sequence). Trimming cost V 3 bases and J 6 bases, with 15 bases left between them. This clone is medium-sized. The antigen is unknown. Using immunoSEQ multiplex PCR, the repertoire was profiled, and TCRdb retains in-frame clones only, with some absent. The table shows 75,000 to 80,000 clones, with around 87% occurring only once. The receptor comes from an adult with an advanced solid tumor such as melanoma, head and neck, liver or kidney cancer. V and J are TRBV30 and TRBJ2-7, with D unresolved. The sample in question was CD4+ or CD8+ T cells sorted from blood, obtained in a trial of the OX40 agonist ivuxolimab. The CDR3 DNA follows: TGTGCCTGGAGGACCCAGGTGCGAGGCGAGCAGTACTTC. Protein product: CAWRTQVRGEQYF.